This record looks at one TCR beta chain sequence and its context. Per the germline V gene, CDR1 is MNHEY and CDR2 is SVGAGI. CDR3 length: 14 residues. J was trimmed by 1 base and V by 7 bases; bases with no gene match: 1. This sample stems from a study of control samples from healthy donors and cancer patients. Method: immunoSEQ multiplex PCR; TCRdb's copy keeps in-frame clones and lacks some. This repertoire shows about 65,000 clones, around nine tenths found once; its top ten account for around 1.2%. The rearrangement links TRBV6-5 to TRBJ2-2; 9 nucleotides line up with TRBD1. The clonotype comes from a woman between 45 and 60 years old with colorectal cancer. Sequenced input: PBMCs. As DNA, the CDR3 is TGTGCCAGCAAGGGACAGGGGAACACCGGGGAGCTGTTTTTT. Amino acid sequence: CASKGQGNTGELFF.